One and the same sample provided the 17 T cell receptor beta chains below, sequenced in a study of shared clonotypes between healthy human individuals. Clones were read by immunoSEQ multiplex PCR, and TCRdb kept only the in-frame ones, dropping some. This table has roughly 2.5 million clones, 90% to 95% appearing once. Sample: naive CD4+ T cells sorted from blood. The subset was: CD45RA+ positively selected. These receptors all come from a man aged 18 to 29 in good health.

The chain combines TRBV5-5 with TRBJ2-5; TRBD1 is a possible D gene (5 bases). CDR1 and CDR2 (germline): SGHKS, YYEKEE (reference sequence). Trimming stripped 2 bases from V and 1 base from J, with 12 bases between. This CDR3 has 15 residues. The CDR3 is CASSFRGSVQETQYF. CDR3 DNA: TGTGCCAGCAGCTTTAGGGGTTCGGTCCAAGAGACCCAGTACTTC.

The genes are TRBV2 and TRBJ2-2; 8 nucleotides agree with TRBD1. Losses at the gene ends were 6 bases for V and 3 bases for J; bases not matched to a gene: 3. Looked up from germline, CDR1 is SNHLY and CDR2 is FYNNEI. The CDR3 is made up of 14 amino acids. This CDR3 is CASRVQGDTGELFF. The CDR3 DNA reads TGTGCCAGCAGGGTACAGGGGGACACCGGGGAGCTGTTTTTT.

This chain connects TRBV29-1 to TRBJ2-7; no definite D call. The CDR3 totals 12 residues. Trimming stripped 4 bases from V and 3 bases from J, with 10 bases between. Germline CDR1 is SQVTM and CDR2 is ANQGSEA. CDR3 DNA sequence: TGCAGCGTTGGGGTTGACATCTACGAGCAGTACTTC. Translation gives CSVGVDIYEQYF.

The chain uses TRBV18 and TRBJ1-1; TRBD1 is a possible D gene (6 bases). The CDR3 has 15 amino acids. V was trimmed by 3 bases and J by 3 bases, leaving 14 bases between them. Germline CDR1 reads KGHSH; CDR2 reads LQKENI. Here the CDR3 DNA reads TGTGCCAGCTCACCGGGGTGGGGGGCAGACACTGAAGCTTTCTTT. Translated: CASSPGWGADTEAFF.

This rearrangement joins TRBV6-6 to TRBJ2-7; D might be TRBD2 (5 bases). V lost 4 bases and J lost 1, with 8 bases in between. The CDR3 runs to 13 residues. In germline, CDR1 is MNHNY, CDR2 SVGAGI (reference sequence). The CDR3 bases are TGTGCCAGCAGTTTCCGGGGATCCTACGAGCAGTACTTC. Translating gives CASSFRGSYEQYF.

The chain is built from TRBV7-2 and TRBJ2-7; D gene ambiguous. V shed 7 bases and J shed 5 bases, with 21 bases lying between them. CDR1 and CDR2 (germline): SGHTA, FQGNSA. The CDR3 has 15 amino acids. Here the CDR3 DNA reads TGTGCCAGCACCGCCCAAAGTTCAAGTCCCCACGAGCAGTACTTC. Translated, it gives CASTAQSSSPHEQYF. Based on the CDR3 plus reference TRBV7-2 and TRBJ2-7, the full variable domain is GAGVSQSPSNKVTEKGKDVELRCDPISGHTALYWYRQSLGQGLEFLIYFQGNSAPDKSGLPSDRFSAERTGGSVSTLTIQRTQQEDSAVYLCASTAQSSSPHEQYFGPGTRLTVT.

This chain links TRBV11-2 with TRBJ2-3; the D is unclear. Germline V gives CDR1 SGHAT, CDR2 FQNNGV. This CDR3 comprises 15 residues. The V end lost 3 bases, the J end lost 0 bases, and 10 bases lay between the germline ends. CDR3 in DNA: TGTGCCAGCAGCTTTGCCTCCAGGAGCACAGATACGCAGTATTTT. Its translation is CASSFASRSTDTQYF. Supplemented by reference TRBV11-2 and TRBJ2-3, the full variable domain reads EAGVAQSPRYKIIEKRQSVAFWCNPISGHATLYWYQQILGQGPKLLIQFQNNGVVDDSQLPKDRFSAERLKGVDSTLKIQPAKLEDSAVYLCASSFASRSTDTQYFGPGTRLTVL.

V gene TRBV19 combines with J gene TRBJ2-1; D is unresolved. This CDR3 is built from 13 residues. V was pared by 3 bases and J by 4 bases, with 7 bases between. Germline CDR1 is LNHDA and CDR2 is SQIVND (reference sequence). CDR3 DNA: TGTGCCAGTAGTATCCTTCCTTACAATGAGCAGTTCTTC. Amino acid sequence: CASSILPYNEQFF. The variable domain in full, with the rest retrieved from reference TRBV19 and TRBJ2-1, is DGGITQSPKYLFRKEGQNVTLSCEQNLNHDAMYWYRQDPGQGLRLIYYSQIVNDFQKGDIAEGYSVSREKKESFPLTVTSAQKNPTAFYLCASSILPYNEQFFGPGTRLTVL.

The chain couples TRBV10-2 to TRBJ2-1; no clear D gene. The CDR3 is 16 residues long. Deletions cut 0 bases from V and 6 bases from J, with 15 bases between. CDR1 and CDR2 from the germline V gene are WSHSY and SAAADI. CDR3 nucleotides: TGCGCCAGCAGTGAGTCCTCGAACCCCGCAGTCAATGAGCAGTTCTTC. Translated, it gives CASSESSNPAVNEQFF.

The rearrangement joins TRBV10-3 to TRBJ2-1; the D gene is possibly TRBD2 (6 bases). Germline CDR1 reads ENHRY; CDR2 reads SYGVKD. V lost 4 bases to trimming and J lost 5 bases, with 15 bases between them. There are 15 residues in the CDR3. Here the CDR3 DNA reads TGTGCCATCAGTGGAATTGCGGGGCGAGACAATGAGCAGTTCTTC. Protein product: CAISGIAGRDNEQFF.

V gene TRBV11-2 combines with J gene TRBJ1-4; TRBD1 is a possible D gene (5 bases). CDR3 size: 16 residues. Trimming removed 4 bases from V and 5 bases from J, with 17 bases in between. CDR1 and CDR2 from the germline V gene are SGHAT and FQNNGV. This CDR3 is CASSSQGPLINEKLFF. The DNA of the CDR3 is TGTGCCAGCAGCTCTCAGGGACCTCTGATCAATGAAAAACTGTTTTTT.

Turning to this clone: This sample includes further DNA sequences coding for the same CDR3. This chain joins TRBV4-3 and TRBJ1-5; D is ambiguous. The CDR3 runs 13 residues. Germline lookup yields CDR1 LGHNA and CDR2 YSLEER. V gave up 0 bases and J gave up 7 bases, with 7 bases separating them. The CDR3, as DNA: TGCGCCAGCAGCCAAGAGGCGGGGCAGCCCCAGCATTTT. It encodes CASSQEAGQPQHF.

Worth noting for this clone: The same CDR3 can be traced to other DNA sequences in this sample. The rearrangement links TRBV18 to TRBJ2-3, with D possibly being TRBD1 or TRBD2 (5 bases each). Germline CDR1 KGHSH, CDR2 LQKENI. This CDR3 contains 14 residues. The germline V and J ends were trimmed by 3 bases and 4 bases, with 11 bases remaining between them. The CDR3 sequence is CASSPPSRADTQYF. In nucleotides, the CDR3 is TGTGCCAGCTCACCCCCTAGCAGGGCAGATACGCAGTATTTT.

Of note for this clone: This same CDR3 is encoded by further DNA sequences in the sample. In DNA form, the CDR3 reads TGTGCCAGCAGCTTGGGTCCTAGCACAGATACGCAGTATTTT. Its protein product is CASSLGPSTDTQYF. The chain has TRBV5-4 and TRBJ2-3; D not resolved. The CDR3 totals 14 residues. Trimming shortened V by 0 bases and J by 0 bases, and 5 bases separated the two germline ends. Per the germline V gene, CDR1 is SGHNT and CDR2 is YYREEE (reference sequence).

The chain recombines TRBV2 with TRBJ2-6, with D hard to call. The germline CDR1 and CDR2 sequences are SNHLY and FYNNEI. The CDR3 spans 19 residues. The germline V and J ends were trimmed by 2 bases and 0 bases, with 17 bases remaining between them. CDR3 coding DNA: TGTGCCAGCAGTGAACGGATCGTAACCGCTAACTCTGGGGCCAACGTCCTGACTTTC. Translated, it gives CASSERIVTANSGANVLTF.

The genes are TRBV6-6 and TRBJ2-7, with D tentatively TRBD2 (6 bases). The CDR3 loop spans 15 amino acids. Germline lookup yields CDR1 MNHNY and CDR2 SVGAGI (reference sequence). The germline V and J ends were trimmed by 2 bases and 3 bases, with 14 bases remaining between them. The CDR3 is CASSYKTGGGYEQYF. DNA of the CDR3: TGTGCCAGCAGTTACAAGACCGGGGGAGGCTACGAGCAGTACTTC.

The chain carries TRBV4-2 and TRBJ2-3, with 7 bases that match TRBD2. With V trimmed by 1 base and J by 1 base, 5 bases remained unmatched. CDR1 LGHNA and CDR2 YNFKEQ come from the germline V gene. The CDR3 spans 16 residues. The CDR3 region has the DNA TGTGCCAGCAGCCAAGCCGGGACTAAAGGCACAGATACGCAGTATTTT. It specifies CASSQAGTKGTDTQYF.